These T cell receptor beta chains were read from a single sample in a study of shared clonotypes between healthy human individuals. Some clones are missing from TCRdb's copy, which holds only in-frame ones; the method was immunoSEQ multiplex PCR. This sample yields some 2,000,000 clones, of which around 96% are seen a single time; about 1.1% belongs to the top ten. The specimen sequenced was naive CD8+ T cells sorted from blood. The source is a man aged 18 to 30 in good health. The CDR3 runs from the conserved cysteine through the conserved F or W. A D gene is named only where the DNA matches it firmly. Rows may omit the clone size; those that give it use once, few, many or a size class.

clone size: NA; D gene: NA; J gene: TRBJ2-7; V gene: TRBV18; CDR3 DNA: TGTGCCAGCTCACCAGCGGACGGCTACGAGCAGTACTTC; CDR3 protein: CASSPADGYEQYF
clone size: NA; D gene: NA; J gene: TRBJ2-5; V gene: TRBV15; CDR3 DNA: TGTGCCACCAGCAGAGATCGAGGAGAGACCCAGTACTTC; CDR3 protein: CATSRDRGETQYF
clone size: NA; D gene: NA; J gene: TRBJ1-2; V gene: TRBV7-9; CDR3 DNA: TGTGCCAGCAGCTTAGGAGATAGCACAGGGCCCTATGGCTACACCTTC; CDR3 protein: CASSLGDSTGPYGYTF
clone size: NA; D gene: NA; J gene: TRBJ2-2; V gene: TRBV4-3; CDR3 DNA: TGCGCCAGCAGCCAAGATCAACCTGGGGAGCTGTTTTTT; CDR3 protein: CASSQDQPGELFF
clone size: NA; D gene: NA; J gene: TRBJ1-6; V gene: TRBV7-8; CDR3 DNA: TGTGCCAGCAGCTTAGGGGGCGTAAATTCACCCCTCCACTTT; CDR3 protein: CASSLGGVNSPLHF
clone size: NA; D gene: NA; J gene: TRBJ2-7; V gene: TRBV27; CDR3 DNA: TGTGCCAGCAGTTTATTACCCCAGGGGCTTGACTACGAGCAGTACTTC; CDR3 protein: CASSLLPQGLDYEQYF
clone size: NA; D gene: NA; J gene: TRBJ1-2; V gene: TRBV27; CDR3 DNA: TGTGCCAGCAGTTTATCGGGGGCGGGTTATGGCTACACCTTC; CDR3 protein: CASSLSGAGYGYTF
clone size: NA; D gene: NA; J gene: TRBJ2-1; V gene: TRBV6-6; CDR3 DNA: TGTGCCAGCAGTCTTAGCCCCCATGAGCAGTTCTTC; CDR3 protein: CASSLSPHEQFF
clone size: NA; D gene: NA; J gene: TRBJ2-7; V gene: TRBV9; CDR3 DNA: TGTGCCAGCAGCGTGGGGGGAGAAAGCTACGAGCAGTACTTC; CDR3 protein: CASSVGGESYEQYF
clone size: NA; D gene: TRBD1; J gene: TRBJ2-7; V gene: TRBV7-9; CDR3 DNA: TGTGCCAGCAGCTCCCGACAGGGGCAAACGTCCTACGAGCAGTACTTC; CDR3 protein: CASSSRQGQTSYEQYF
clone size: NA; D gene: TRBD1; J gene: TRBJ1-2; V gene: TRBV7-9; CDR3 DNA: TGTGCCAGCAGCTTCTCTGGACAGGGACACTATGGCTACACCTTC; CDR3 protein: CASSFSGQGHYGYTF
clone size: NA; D gene: NA; J gene: TRBJ2-1; V gene: TRBV9; CDR3 DNA: TGTGCCAGCAGCCCTCGGGACGGGTCGGTAAGCTCCTACAATGAGCAGTTCTTC; CDR3 protein: CASSPRDGSVSSYNEQFF
clone size: NA; D gene: TRBD2; J gene: TRBJ2-7; V gene: TRBV27; CDR3 DNA: TGTGCCAGCAGTTCCTCCGGGCGGGGGGCGTACGAGCAGTACTTC; CDR3 protein: CASSSSGRGAYEQYF
clone size: NA; D gene: TRBD1; J gene: TRBJ2-7; V gene: TRBV9; CDR3 DNA: TGTGCCAGCAGCACCGGGACAGGGGAGATGGAGCAGTACTTC; CDR3 protein: CASSTGTGEMEQYF
clone size: NA; D gene: TRBD2; J gene: TRBJ2-1; V gene: TRBV7-9; CDR3 DNA: TGTGCCAGCAGCCCGCTAGCGGGGGGGCTGAATGAGCAGTTCTTC; CDR3 protein: CASSPLAGGLNEQFF
clone size: NA; D gene: TRBD2; J gene: TRBJ2-3; V gene: TRBV2; CDR3 DNA: TGTGCCAGCAGCGAGGGACTAGCCTATACGCAGTATTTT; CDR3 protein: CASSEGLAYTQYF
clone size: NA; D gene: TRBD2; J gene: TRBJ2-1; V gene: TRBV27; CDR3 DNA: TGTGCCAGCAGTATAAACTCGGGAGGAAGCTCCTACAATGAGCAGTTCTTC; CDR3 protein: CASSINSGGSSYNEQFF
clone size: NA; D gene: NA; J gene: TRBJ1-2; V gene: TRBV7-9; CDR3 DNA: TGTGCCAGCAGCCAGACAGTTGACTATGGCTACACCTTC; CDR3 protein: CASSQTVDYGYTF
clone size: NA; D gene: NA; J gene: TRBJ2-1; V gene: TRBV10-2; CDR3 DNA: TGCGCCAGCGGAAGGGGGAGGGCCGATGAGCAGTTCTTC; CDR3 protein: CASGRGRADEQFF
clone size: NA; D gene: NA; J gene: TRBJ2-7; V gene: TRBV28; CDR3 DNA: TGTGCCAGCAGTCCCCGCGGGGCGGGGGCGGAGCAGTACTTC; CDR3 protein: CASSPRGAGAEQYF
clone size: NA; D gene: NA; J gene: TRBJ2-3; V gene: TRBV10-3; CDR3 DNA: TGTGCCATCAGTGAGTCGGACCGAATTTCTAGCACAGATACGCAGTATTTT; CDR3 protein: CAISESDRISSTDTQYF
clone size: few; D gene: NA; J gene: TRBJ2-7; V gene: TRBV18; CDR3 DNA: TGTGCCAGCTCACCGGACAGCTACGAGCAGTACTTC; CDR3 protein: CASSPDSYEQYF
clone size: NA; D gene: TRBD2; J gene: TRBJ2-1; V gene: TRBV2; CDR3 DNA: TGTGCCAGCAGTGAGGGAGTGGTGGCTAGCGGTCCGTCCTACAATGAGCAGTTCTTC; CDR3 protein: CASSEGVVASGPSYNEQFF